Shown below are 15 T cell receptor beta chains from a single sample sequenced in a study of CD8+CD57+ T cells in acquired aplastic anemia. The patients chosen for sequencing had shown expansion of CD8+CD57+ cells (detected by flow cytometry). Genomic DNA was employed as the template in profiling TCR beta VDJ and CDR3. TCRdb fed the reads into MiXCR, producing one record per CDR3 protein. The table lists about half a million distinct CDR3 sequences, more than 25% of them singletons. Input material: sorted CD4+, CD8+, or CD8+CD57+ T cells (not recorded which) from PBMCs. All receptors derive from a human donor with aplastic anemia.

In its sample, this clonotype was seen many times. J is TRBJ1-2 and V is TRBV7-2; 7 bases agree with TRBD1. The CDR3 length is 17 residues. V was pared by 0 bases and J by 5 bases, with 12 bases of the junction left unmatched. The germline V gene encodes CDR1 SGHTA and CDR2 FQGNSA. The CDR3 reads CASSLAWQGEQGYGYTF. The CDR3, as DNA: TGTGCCAGCAGCTTAGCGTGGCAGGGGGAACAGGGGTATGGCTACACCTTC.

This clonotype appeared a single time. The rearrangement joins TRBV19 to TRBJ2-5; the D gene is possibly TRBD1 (6 bases). V lost 4 bases to trimming and J lost 5 bases, with 20 bases between them. Germline CDR1 LNHDA, CDR2 SQIVND (reference sequence). The CDR3 length is 16 residues. Here the CDR3 DNA reads TGTGCCAGTAGTACTTCCGGGACAAGGTCTTTGGAGACCCAGTACTTC. Translating gives CASSTSGTRSLETQYF.

The chain links TRBV2 to TRBJ1-2; the D is unclear. Germline-derived CDR1 and CDR2 are SNHLY and FYNNEI. Trimming pared 7 bases from V and 8 bases from J, leaving 26 bases between. This CDR3 is 16 amino acids long. CDR3 sequence (DNA): TGTGCCAGCACTCCACTGCTCATTGTAAAGCCGTGGGGCTACACCTTC. Translating it yields CASTPLLIVKPWGYTF.

This clonotype was detected a few times. For the CDR3, the DNA is TGTGCCAGCAGCCACCTAGACAGGGGGCCCACTGAAGCTTTCTTT. This codes for CASSHLDRGPTEAFF. This chain connects TRBV3-1 to TRBJ1-1; 10 positions agree with TRBD1. The CDR3 loop spans 15 amino acids. Germline loops: CDR1 LGHDT, CDR2 YNNKEL (reference sequence). V lost 3 bases to trimming and J lost 4 bases; unmatched junction nucleotides: 5.

This clonotype has only one observation. A much larger clone sits a single nucleotide away, making a read error possible. The chain combines TRBV20-1 with TRBJ2-7; no definite D call. The length of the CDR3 is 12 residues. V lost 4 bases and J 7 bases, leaving 14 bases between the germline ends. Germline lookup yields CDR1 DFQATT and CDR2 SNEGSKA (reference sequence). CDR3 amino acids: CSATPLVEEQYF. The CDR3 DNA sequence: TGCAGTGCTACCCCGTTGGTAGAAGAGCAGTACTTC.

To note about this clonotype: With a much larger clone just one base away, this may be a read error. This sequence joins TRBV20-1 and TRBJ2-3; tentatively, D is TRBD1 (6 bases). Germline assignment: CDR1 DFQATT and CDR2 SNEGSKA (reference sequence). The CDR3 is made up of 13 amino acids. Trimming stripped 5 bases from V and 0 bases from J, with 9 bases between. CDR3: CSARTASTDTQYF. Here the CDR3 DNA reads TGCAGTGCTCGGACAGCGAGCACAGATACGCAGTATTTT.

The V and J genes are TRBV19 and TRBJ1-5, with a tentative D call TRBD1 (5 bases). Per germline, CDR1 LNHDA and CDR2 SQIVND (reference sequence). There are 14 residues in the CDR3. Trimming took 9 bases from V and 3 from J, leaving 15 bases between them. The CDR3 DNA reads as TGTGCCAGCAGCTTTTGGGGGGTCAATCAGCCCCAGCATTTT. Amino acid sequence: CASSFWGVNQPQHF.

This clonotype was counted a single time. One junction end does not reproduce the germline sequence, and a read error may be involved. This chain uses TRBV24-1 with TRBJ1-5; D unclear. The length of the CDR3 is 16 residues. CDR1 is KGHDR, CDR2 SFDVKD, per germline. The CDR3 bases are TGTGCCACCAGTGATTTCCCGCCTACGAGCAGTCAGCCCCAGCATTTT. Translating it yields CATSDFPPTSSQPQHF.

The V call is TRBV20-1, the J call TRBJ2-7; D possibly corresponds to TRBD1 (5 bases). V gave up 4 bases and J gave up 7 bases, with 11 bases separating them. The CDR3 is made up of 11 amino acids. CDR1 and CDR2 from the germline V gene are DFQATT and SNEGSKA (reference sequence). CDR3 in DNA: TGCAGTGCTAAGGGGCCGTGGGAGCAGTACTTC. This codes for CSAKGPWEQYF.

This clonotype has at least ten counts. The rearrangement uses TRBV20-1 and TRBJ2-7, with 16 positions matching TRBD2. The CDR3 spans 15 residues. Germline V CDR1 and CDR2: DFQATT, SNEGSKA (reference sequence). Trimming removed 5 bases from V and 2 bases from J; junction bases left unmatched: 3. The CDR3 region has the DNA TGCAGTGCTGGGACTAGCGGGAGGGGAACCTACGAGCAGTACTTC. Translated, it gives CSAGTSGRGTYEQYF.

This clonotype was counted a few times. CDR3 DNA: TGTGCCAGCAGTTTATTGGGTTCTGGCAATCAGCCCCAGCATTTT. Translation gives CASSLLGSGNQPQHF. The chain combines TRBV27 with TRBJ1-5; D is uncertain. CDR1 is MNHEY and CDR2 is SMNVEV in the germline V gene (reference sequence). V was clipped by 1 base and J by 2 bases, with 9 bases between them. The CDR3 sequence is 15 residues long.

Comment on this clonotype: One end of the junction fails to match germline, which may point to a read error. The chain links TRBV20-1 to TRBJ2-2, with a possible D match to TRBD2 (5 bases). The CDR3 extends over 12 amino acids. Per germline, CDR1 DFQATT and CDR2 SNEGSKA (reference sequence). CDR3 bases: TGCAGTGCTAGTCGGCAGACCGGGGAGCTGTGTTTT. Its protein product is CSASRQTGELCF.

J is TRBJ2-7 and V is TRBV2; tentative D call: TRBD2 (5 bases). The CDR3 runs to 12 residues. Trimming left V 6 bases short and J 3 bases short, with 9 bases between. The germline V gene encodes CDR1 SNHLY and CDR2 FYNNEI. The CDR3 DNA follows: TGTGCCAGCAGGGGAGAGATCTACGAGCAGTACTTC. Translation: CASRGEIYEQYF.

The chain joins TRBV20-1 to TRBJ2-3; no definite D call. The ends were cut back, 2 bases at V and 5 bases at J, with 14 bases in the middle. There are 14 residues in the CDR3. Looked up from germline, CDR1 is DFQATT and CDR2 is SNEGSKA (reference sequence). CDR3 nucleotides: TGCAGTGCTAGATCTTCTCTCATGGGAGATACGCAGTATTTT. It translates to CSARSSLMGDTQYF.

Points on this clonotype: A read error may account for a junction end that differs from germline. The V and J genes are TRBV29-1 and TRBJ2-3; no clear D gene. Germline lookup yields CDR1 SQVTM and CDR2 ANQGSEA. The CDR3 extends over 8 amino acids. This CDR3 reads CSVEDRDF. CDR3 DNA: TGCAGCGTTGAAGATCGGGATTTT.